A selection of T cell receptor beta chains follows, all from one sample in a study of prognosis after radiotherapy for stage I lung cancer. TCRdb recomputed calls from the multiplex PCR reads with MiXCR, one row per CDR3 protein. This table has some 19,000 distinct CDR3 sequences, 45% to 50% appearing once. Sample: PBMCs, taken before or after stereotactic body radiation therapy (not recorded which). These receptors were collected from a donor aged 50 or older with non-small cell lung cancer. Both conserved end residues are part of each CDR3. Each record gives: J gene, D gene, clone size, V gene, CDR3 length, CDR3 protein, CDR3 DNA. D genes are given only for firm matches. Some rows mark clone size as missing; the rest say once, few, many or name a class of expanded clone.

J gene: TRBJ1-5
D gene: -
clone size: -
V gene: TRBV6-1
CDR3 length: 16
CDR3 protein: CASSEGGGASNQPQHF
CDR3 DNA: TGTGCCAGCAGTGAAGGGGGGGGGGCTAGCAATCAGCCCCAGCATTTT

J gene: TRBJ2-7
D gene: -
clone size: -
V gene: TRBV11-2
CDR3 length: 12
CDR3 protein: CASSLTSREQYF
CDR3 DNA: TGTGCCAGCAGCCTCACTAGCCGAGAGCAGTACTTC

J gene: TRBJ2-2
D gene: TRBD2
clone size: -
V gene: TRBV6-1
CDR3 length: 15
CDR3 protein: CASSSGREGTGELFF
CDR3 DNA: TGTGCCAGCAGTAGCGGCAGGGAGGGGACCGGGGAGCTGTTTTTT

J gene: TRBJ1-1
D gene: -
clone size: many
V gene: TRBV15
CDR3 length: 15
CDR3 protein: CATSRDRGWVTEAFF
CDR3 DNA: TGTGCCACCAGCAGAGATCGGGGTTGGGTCACTGAAGCTTTCTTT

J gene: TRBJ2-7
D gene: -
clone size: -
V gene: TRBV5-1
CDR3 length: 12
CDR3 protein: CASSVESGEQYF
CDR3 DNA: TGCGCCAGCAGCGTAGAATCGGGCGAGCAGTACTTC

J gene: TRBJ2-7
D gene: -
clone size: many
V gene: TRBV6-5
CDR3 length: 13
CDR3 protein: CASSADRGARQYF
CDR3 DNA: TGTGCCAGCAGTGCGGACCGGGGGGCTAGGCAGTACTTC

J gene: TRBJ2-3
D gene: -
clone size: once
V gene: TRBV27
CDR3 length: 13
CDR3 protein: CAGSPDYSDAQYF
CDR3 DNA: TGTGCCGGCAGCCCGGACTACTCAGATGCGCAGTATTTT

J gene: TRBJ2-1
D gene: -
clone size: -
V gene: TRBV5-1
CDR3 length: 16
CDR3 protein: CASSLAAGNSYNEQFF
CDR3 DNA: TGCGCCAGCAGCTTGGCGGCGGGAAACTCCTACAATGAGCAGTTCTTC

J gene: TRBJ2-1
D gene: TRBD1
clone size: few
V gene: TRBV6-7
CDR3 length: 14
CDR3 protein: CASSLEGQIGEQFF
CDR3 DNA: TGTGCCAGCAGCTTAGAGGGACAGATTGGGGAGCAGTTCTTC

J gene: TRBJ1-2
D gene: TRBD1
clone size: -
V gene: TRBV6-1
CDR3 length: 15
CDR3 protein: CASSLRQGAGYVYTF
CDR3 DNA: TGTGCCAGCAGCCTCCGTCAGGGGGCTGGCTACGTCTACACCTTC

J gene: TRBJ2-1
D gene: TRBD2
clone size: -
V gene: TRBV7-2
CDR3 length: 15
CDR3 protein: CTSSHGIAGVYEQFF
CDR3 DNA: TGTACCAGCAGCCACGGAATAGCGGGAGTTTATGAGCAGTTCTTC

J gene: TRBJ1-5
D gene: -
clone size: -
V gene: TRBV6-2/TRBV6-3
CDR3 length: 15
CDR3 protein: CASILGGEGNQPQHF
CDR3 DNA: TGCGCCAGCATCCTCGGAGGTGAGGGCAATCAGCCCCAGCATTTT

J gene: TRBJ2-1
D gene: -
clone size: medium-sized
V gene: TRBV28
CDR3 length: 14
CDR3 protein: CASSLWVSGRDAFF
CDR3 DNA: TGTGCCAGCAGTTTATGGGTATCAGGGCGGGACGCGTTCTTC

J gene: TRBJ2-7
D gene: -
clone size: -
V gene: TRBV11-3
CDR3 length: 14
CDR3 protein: CASSLGPGLYEQYF
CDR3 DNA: TGTGCCAGCAGCTTAGGCCCAGGTCTCTACGAGCAGTACTTC

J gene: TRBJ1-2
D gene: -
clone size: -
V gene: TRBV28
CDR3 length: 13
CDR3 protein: CASSQRAIYGYTF
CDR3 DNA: TGTGCCAGCAGTCAAAGGGCCATCTATGGCTACACCTTC

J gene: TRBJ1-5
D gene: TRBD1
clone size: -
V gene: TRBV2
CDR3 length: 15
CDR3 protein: CASMKGTGLCQPQHF
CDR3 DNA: TGTGCCAGCATGAAAGGGACAGGCTTGTGTCAGCCCCAGCATTTT

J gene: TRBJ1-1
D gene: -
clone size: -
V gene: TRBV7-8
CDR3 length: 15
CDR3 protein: CASSLGGTQNTEAFF
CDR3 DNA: TGTGCCAGCAGCTTAGGAGGGACACAGAACACTGAAGCTTTCTTT

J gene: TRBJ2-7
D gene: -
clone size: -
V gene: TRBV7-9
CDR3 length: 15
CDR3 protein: CASSFPQGRSYEQYF
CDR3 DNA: TGTGCCAGCAGCTTTCCTCAAGGGCGGTCCTATGAGCAGTACTTC

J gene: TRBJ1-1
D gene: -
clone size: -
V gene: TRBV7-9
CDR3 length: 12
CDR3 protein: CASIRGNTESFF
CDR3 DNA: TGTGCCAGCATACGTGGAAACACTGAATCTTTCTTT

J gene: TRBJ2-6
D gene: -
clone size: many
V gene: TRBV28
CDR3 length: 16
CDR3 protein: CASSPPGGAGANVLTF
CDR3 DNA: TGTGCCAGCAGTCCCCCTGGCGGAGCGGGGGCCAACGTCCTGACTTTC

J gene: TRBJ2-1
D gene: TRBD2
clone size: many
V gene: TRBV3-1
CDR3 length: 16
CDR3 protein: CASSHVASGSYNEQFF
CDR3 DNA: TGTGCCAGCAGCCATGTCGCCAGCGGGAGCTACAATGAGCAGTTCTTC

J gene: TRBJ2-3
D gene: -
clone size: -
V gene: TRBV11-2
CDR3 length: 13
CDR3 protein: CASSFTNTDTQYF
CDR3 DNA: TGTGCCAGCAGCTTTACCAACACAGATACGCAGTATTTT

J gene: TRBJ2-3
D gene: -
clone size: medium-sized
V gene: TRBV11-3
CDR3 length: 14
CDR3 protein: CASSFGQGTDTQYF
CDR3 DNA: TGTGCCAGCAGCTTCGGGCAGGGCACAGATACGCAGTATTTT

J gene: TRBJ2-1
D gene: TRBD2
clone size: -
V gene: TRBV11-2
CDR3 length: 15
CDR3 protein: CASSSLAGVYNEQFF
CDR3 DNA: TGTGCCAGCAGCTCCCTAGCGGGAGTTTATAATGAGCAGTTCTTC

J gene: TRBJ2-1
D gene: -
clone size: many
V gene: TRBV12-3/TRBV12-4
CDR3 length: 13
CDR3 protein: CASSLELETEQFF
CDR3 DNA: TGTGCCAGCAGTTTAGAGTTAGAGACTGAGCAGTTCTTC

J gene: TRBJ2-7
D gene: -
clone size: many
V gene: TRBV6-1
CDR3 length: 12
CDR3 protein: CASTATGNEQYF
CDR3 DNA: TGTGCCAGCACTGCTACGGGGAACGAGCAGTACTTC

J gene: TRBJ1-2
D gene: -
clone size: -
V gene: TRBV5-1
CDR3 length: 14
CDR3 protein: CASSPMDGSYCYTF
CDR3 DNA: TGTGCCAGCAGCCCGATGGACGGCTCCTATTGCTACACCTTC

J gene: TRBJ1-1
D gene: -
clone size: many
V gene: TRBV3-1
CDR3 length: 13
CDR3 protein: CASTNFGNTEAFF
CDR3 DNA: TGTGCCAGCACCAATTTCGGGAACACTGAAGCTTTCTTT

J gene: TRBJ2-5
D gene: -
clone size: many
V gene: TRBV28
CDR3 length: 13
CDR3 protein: CASRTGAVETQYF
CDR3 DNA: TGTGCCAGCAGAACGGGGGCCGTAGAGACCCAGTACTTC

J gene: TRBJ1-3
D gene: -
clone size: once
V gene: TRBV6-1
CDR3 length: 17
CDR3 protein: CASRDPDQPSSGNTIYF
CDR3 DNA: TGTGCCAGCAGGGATCCAGATCAGCCCTCCTCTGGAAACACCATATATTTT

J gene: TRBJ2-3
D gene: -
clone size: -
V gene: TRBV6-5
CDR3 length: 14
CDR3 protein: CASSYGTPRDMHYF
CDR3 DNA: TGTGCCAGCAGTTACGGTACACCGAGGGATATGCATTATTTT

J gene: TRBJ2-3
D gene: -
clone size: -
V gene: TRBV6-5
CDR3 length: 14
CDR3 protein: CASSYGTPMYTQYF
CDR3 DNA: TGTGCCAGCAGTTACGGTACGCCGATGTATACGCAGTATTTT

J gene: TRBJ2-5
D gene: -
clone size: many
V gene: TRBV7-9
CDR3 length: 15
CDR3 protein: CASSPVDYHQETQYF
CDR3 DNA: TGTGCCAGCAGCCCCGTCGACTACCACCAAGAGACCCAGTACTTC

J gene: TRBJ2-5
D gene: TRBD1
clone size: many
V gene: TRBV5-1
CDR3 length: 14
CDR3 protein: CASRVGQAEETQYF
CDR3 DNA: TGCGCCAGCAGGGTCGGACAGGCAGAAGAGACCCAGTACTTC

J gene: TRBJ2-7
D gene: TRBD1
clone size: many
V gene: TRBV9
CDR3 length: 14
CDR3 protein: CASSVTGTEHEQYF
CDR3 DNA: TGTGCCAGCAGCGTCACCGGGACAGAACACGAGCAGTACTTC

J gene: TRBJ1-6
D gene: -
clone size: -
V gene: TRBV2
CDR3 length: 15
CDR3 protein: CASSSSTGLNSPLHF
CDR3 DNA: TGTGCCAGCAGTAGCAGTACAGGCCTTAATTCACCCCTCCACTTT

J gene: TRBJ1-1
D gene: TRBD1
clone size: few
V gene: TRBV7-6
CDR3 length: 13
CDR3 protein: CASSLWDRGEAFF
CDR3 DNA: TGTGCCAGCAGCCTATGGGACAGGGGTGAAGCTTTCTTT

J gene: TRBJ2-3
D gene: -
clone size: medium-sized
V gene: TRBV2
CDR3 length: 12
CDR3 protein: CASRTLEDTQYF
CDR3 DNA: TGTGCCAGCAGGACACTAGAGGATACGCAGTATTTT

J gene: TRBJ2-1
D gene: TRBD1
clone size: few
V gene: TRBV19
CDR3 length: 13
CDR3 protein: CASSGTGGNEQFF
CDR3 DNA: TGTGCCAGCTCCGGGACAGGGGGCAATGAGCAGTTCTTC

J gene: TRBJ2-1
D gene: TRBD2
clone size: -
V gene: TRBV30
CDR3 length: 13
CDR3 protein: CACPGLAGGEQFF
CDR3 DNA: TGTGCCTGCCCGGGACTAGCGGGAGGTGAGCAGTTCTTC

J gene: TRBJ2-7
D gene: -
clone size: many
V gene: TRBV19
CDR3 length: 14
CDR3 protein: CASSRAGDYYEQYF
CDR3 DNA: TGTGCCAGTAGTCGGGCAGGGGATTACTACGAGCAGTACTTC

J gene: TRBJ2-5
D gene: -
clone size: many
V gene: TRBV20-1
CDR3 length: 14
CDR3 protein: CSATPANIQETQYF
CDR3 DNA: TGCAGTGCTACCCCGGCGAATATTCAAGAGACCCAGTACTTC

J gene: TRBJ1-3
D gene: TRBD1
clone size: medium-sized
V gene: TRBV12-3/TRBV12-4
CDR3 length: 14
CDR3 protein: CASRGQGTGNTIYF
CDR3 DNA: TGTGCCAGCCGGGGACAGGGGACTGGAAACACCATATATTTT

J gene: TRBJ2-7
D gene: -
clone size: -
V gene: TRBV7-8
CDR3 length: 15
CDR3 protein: CASSPRVGVDYEQYF
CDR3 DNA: TGTGCCAGCAGCCCTCGAGTAGGGGTTGACTACGAGCAGTACTTC

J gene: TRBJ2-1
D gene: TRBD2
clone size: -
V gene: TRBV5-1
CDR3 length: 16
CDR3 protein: CASSLEGTSVYNEQFF
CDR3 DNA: TGCGCCAGCAGCTTGGAGGGGACTAGCGTCTACAATGAGCAGTTCTTC

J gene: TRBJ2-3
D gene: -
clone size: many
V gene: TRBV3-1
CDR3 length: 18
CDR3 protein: CASSQDRGREMRTDTQYF
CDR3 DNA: TGTGCCAGCAGCCAAGATAGGGGGAGGGAAATGCGGACAGATACGCAGTATTTT

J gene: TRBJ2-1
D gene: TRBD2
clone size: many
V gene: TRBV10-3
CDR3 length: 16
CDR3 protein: CAIRDGLAGEGNEQFF
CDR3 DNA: TGTGCCATCAGGGATGGTCTAGCGGGAGAGGGCAATGAGCAGTTCTTC

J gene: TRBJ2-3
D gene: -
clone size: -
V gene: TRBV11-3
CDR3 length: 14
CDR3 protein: CASSLDGNADTQYF
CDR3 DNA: TGTGCCAGCAGCTTAGACGGGAACGCAGATACGCAGTATTTT

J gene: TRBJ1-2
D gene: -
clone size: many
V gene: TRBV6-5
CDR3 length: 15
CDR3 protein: CASSSQYSNNYGYTF
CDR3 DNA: TGTGCCAGCAGTTCCCAATACTCGAACAACTATGGCTACACCTTC

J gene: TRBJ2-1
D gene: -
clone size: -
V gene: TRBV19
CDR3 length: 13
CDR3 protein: CASITTGLNEQFF
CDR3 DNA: TGTGCCAGTATTACAACGGGCCTTAATGAGCAGTTCTTC

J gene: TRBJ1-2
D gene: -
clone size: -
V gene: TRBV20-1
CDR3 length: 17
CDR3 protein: CSARDCLRNLLGHGYTF
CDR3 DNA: TGCAGTGCTAGAGATTGCCTGAGGAACCTCCTCGGGCATGGCTACACCTTC

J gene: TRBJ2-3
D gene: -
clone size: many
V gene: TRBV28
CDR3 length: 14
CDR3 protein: CASSPESSSDTQYF
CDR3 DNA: TGTGCCAGCAGTCCCGAATCTAGCTCAGATACGCAGTATTTT

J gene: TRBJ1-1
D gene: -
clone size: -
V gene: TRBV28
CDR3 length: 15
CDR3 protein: CASSRGGTGTREAFF
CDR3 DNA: TGTGCCAGCAGCAGGGGCGGTACGGGTACCCGGGAAGCTTTCTTT

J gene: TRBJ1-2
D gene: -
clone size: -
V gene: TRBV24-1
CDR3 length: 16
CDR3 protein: CATTGTERFLGYGYTF
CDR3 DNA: TGTGCCACCACCGGGACGGAGCGTTTTCTAGGCTATGGCTACACCTTC

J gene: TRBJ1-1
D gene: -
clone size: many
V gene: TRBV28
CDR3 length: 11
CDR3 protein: CASIGASEAFF
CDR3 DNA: TGTGCCAGCATTGGAGCTAGTGAAGCTTTCTTT